This entry lists 23 T cell receptor beta chains sequenced from one sample in a study of OX40 agonist ivuxolimab in advanced cancers. This table comes from immunoSEQ multiplex PCR, and its TCRdb copy is limited to in-frame clones, with some not included. The repertoire has about 22,000 clones, about 83% of them found once; the top ten carry about half. This specimen was CD4+ or CD8+ T cells sorted from blood, taken in a trial of the OX40 agonist ivuxolimab. These receptors were collected from an adult with an advanced solid tumor such as melanoma, head and neck, liver or kidney cancer.

The V call is TRBV20-1, the J call TRBJ2-1; possible D gene TRBD2, 6 bases. The CDR3 sequence is 11 residues long. Germline lookup yields CDR1 DFQATT and CDR2 SNEGSKA (reference sequence). The CDR3 loop is CSRDFYNEQFF. The CDR3 coding sequence is TGCAGCAGGGACTTCTACAATGAGCAGTTCTTC.

This chain uses TRBV19 with TRBJ2-1; the match to TRBD1 covers 7 bases. Germline CDR1 LNHDA, CDR2 SQIVND (reference sequence). V was clipped by 8 bases and J by 2 bases; unmatched bases: 3. The CDR3 sequence is 13 residues long. The CDR3 coding sequence is TGTGCCAGTCGTCAGGGGGCCTACAATGAGCAGTTCTTC. This sequence encodes CASRQGAYNEQFF.

A single count supports this clone. The CDR3 coding sequence is TGTGCCAGCAGTTTCGAACAGGGAGATTATGGCGATGAGCAGTTCTTC. Its protein is CASSFEQGDYGDEQFF. The J gene is TRBJ2-1, the V gene TRBV28; TRBD1 might be the D (6 bases). The germline V gene encodes CDR1 MDHEN and CDR2 SYDVKM. There are 16 residues in the CDR3. Trimming left V 3 bases short and J 8 bases short, with 20 bases between.

The rearrangement uses TRBV30 and TRBJ2-7; D may be TRBD2 (7 bases). The germline V gene encodes CDR1 GTSNPN and CDR2 SVGIG (reference sequence). V lost 3 bases to trimming and J lost 6 bases, with 18 bases between them. This CDR3 is built from 14 residues. The CDR3 nucleotides read TGTGCCTGGAGGGTAGGGGGGGGCCTTAGCGAGCAGTACTTC. This translates into CAWRVGGGLSEQYF.

The chain uses TRBV7-9 and TRBJ2-2; 7 bases map to TRBD1. Germline assignment: CDR1 SEHNR and CDR2 FQNEAQ (reference sequence). This CDR3 contains 16 residues. V trimming: 5 bases; J trimming: 2 bases; junction bases outside the gene matches: 8. The CDR3 protein is CASSVRDRPNTGELFF. In DNA form, the CDR3 reads TGTGCCAGCAGCGTCAGGGACAGACCTAACACCGGGGAGCTGTTTTTT.

The gene calls are TRBV7-2 and TRBJ1-6, with TRBD1 matching over 10 bases. This CDR3 spans 14 amino acids. Germline CDR1 and CDR2: SGHTA and FQGNSA. V shed 6 bases and J 8 bases; nucleotides not matched to a gene: 4. The CDR3 DNA follows: TGTGCCAGCAGTTGGGACAGGGGAGATTCACCCCTCCACTTT. This encodes CASSWDRGDSPLHF.

The chain is built from TRBV7-9 and TRBJ2-7, with D perhaps TRBD1 (6 bases). The V end was cut by 4 bases, the J end by 3 bases, with 13 bases between. The CDR3 is 14 amino acids. CDR1 is SEHNR, CDR2 FQNEAQ, per germline (reference sequence). Here the CDR3 DNA reads TGTGCCAGCAGCTACGACAGGAGCTTCTACGAGCAGTACTTC. Amino acid sequence: CASSYDRSFYEQYF. The whole variable domain, remainder taken from reference TRBV7-9 and TRBJ2-7, is DTGVSQNPRHKITKRGQNVTFRCDPISEHNRLYWYRQTLGQGPEFLTYFQNEAQLEKSRLLSDRFSAERPKGSFSTLEIQRTEQGDSAMYLCASSYDRSFYEQYFGPGTRLTVT.

The chain joins TRBV10-2 to TRBJ1-4, with a weak D call TRBD1 (6 bases). V was cut by 2 bases and J by 3 bases, with 13 bases left in between. The CDR3 has 16 residues. Germline loops: CDR1 WSHSY, CDR2 SAAADI. The CDR3 region is CASSEEGGTANEKLFF. CDR3 coding DNA: TGCGCCAGCAGTGAGGAGGGGGGCACGGCTAATGAAAAACTGTTTTTT.

The rearrangement uses TRBV4-1 and TRBJ1-1; D ambiguous. Germline CDR1 reads MGHRA; CDR2 reads YSYEKL. Trimming pared 4 bases from V and 4 bases from J, leaving 19 bases between. The CDR3 runs 16 residues. The CDR3, as DNA: TGCGCCAGCAGCCCTGGCCCTCAGGTGGCGCTCACTGAAGCTTTCTTT. Amino acid sequence: CASSPGPQVALTEAFF.

This sequence joins TRBV19 and TRBJ1-1; D is unresolved. Looked up from germline, CDR1 is LNHDA and CDR2 is SQIVND (reference sequence). The ends were cut back, 6 bases at V and 3 bases at J, with 14 bases in the middle. The CDR3 spans 14 residues. The CDR3 sequence: CASSLSLLYTEAFF. The CDR3 DNA follows: TGTGCCAGTAGCCTATCCTTATTGTACACTGAAGCTTTCTTT. Complete variable domain (other parts from reference TRBV19 and TRBJ1-1): DGGITQSPKYLFRKEGQNVTLSCEQNLNHDAMYWYRQDPGQGLRLIYYSQIVNDFQKGDIAEGYSVSREKKESFPLTVTSAQKNPTAFYLCASSLSLLYTEAFFGQGTRLTVV.

J is TRBJ2-7 and V is TRBV27; 8 bases match TRBD1. The ends lost 11 bases at V and 2 bases at J; junction bases unmatched: 11. The CDR3 covers 14 residues. Germline V lookup: CDR1 MNHEY, CDR2 SMNVEV (reference sequence). The CDR3 region has the DNA TGTGCCTCCGCCGCGGGGACAGGCACCTACGAGCAGTACTTC. Amino acid sequence: CASAAGTGTYEQYF.

The chain is built from TRBV5-6 and TRBJ2-7, with D perhaps TRBD2 (6 bases). V was pared by 4 bases and J by 5 bases, with 19 bases between. This CDR3 spans 15 amino acids. Germline V gene lookup returns CDR1 SGHDT and CDR2 YYEEEE. Here the CDR3 reads CASSLDAWGDNEQYF. In DNA form, the CDR3 reads TGTGCCAGCAGCCTTGATGCATGGGGGGATAACGAGCAGTACTTC. Complete variable domain (other parts from reference TRBV5-6 and TRBJ2-7): DAGVTQSPTHLIKTRGQQVTLRCSPKSGHDTVSWYQQALGQGPQFIFQYYEEEERQRGNFPDRFSGHQFPNYSSELNVNALLLGDSALYLCASSLDAWGDNEQYFGPGTRLTVT.

This chain connects TRBV4-2 to TRBJ2-5, with D hard to call. The CDR3 spans 15 residues. V lost 1 base, J lost 2 bases, and 11 bases lay in between. CDR1 is LGHNA and CDR2 is YNFKEQ in the germline V gene. For the CDR3, the DNA is TGTGCCAGCAGCCAAGTTATAGCAGAGCAAGAGACCCAGTACTTC. Its translation is CASSQVIAEQETQYF.

J is TRBJ2-7 and V is TRBV6-6; no reliable D call. This CDR3 region has 13 residues. The V end was cut by 2 bases, the J end by 3 bases, with 8 bases between. Germline V gene sequence: CDR1 MNHNY, CDR2 SVGAGI (reference sequence). CDR3 nucleotides: TGTGCCAGCAGTTACGGCTGGGGCTACGAGCAGTACTTC. It specifies CASSYGWGYEQYF.

The chain carries TRBV13 and TRBJ1-2; TRBD1 matches at 8 bases. The J segment lost 8 bases and the V segment lost 1 base, leaving 9 bases of the junction unmatched. CDR1 PRHDT and CDR2 FYEKMQ come from the germline V gene (reference sequence). CDR3 length: 15 amino acids. This chain's CDR3 is CASSLEGQGAPGYTF. In DNA, the CDR3 is TGTGCCAGCAGCTTAGAGGGGCAGGGGGCGCCCGGCTACACCTTC.

The chain's CDR3 is CAWSPRGQTSPLHF. The DNA of the CDR3 is TGTGCCTGGAGCCCCAGGGGCCAGACTTCACCCCTCCACTTT. This chain connects TRBV30 to TRBJ1-6; maybe TRBD1 (6 bases). V lost 3 bases and J lost 9, with 15 bases in between. Germline V gene data show CDR1 as GTSNPN and CDR2 as SVGIG (reference sequence). The CDR3 length is 14 residues.

The chain links TRBV9 to TRBJ1-1; possible D gene TRBD1, 5 bases. V shed 0 bases and J shed 3 bases, with 15 bases lying between them. Per the germline V gene, CDR1 is SGDLS and CDR2 is YYNGEE. The CDR3 spans 16 residues. CDR3 protein: CASSVGGYRRDTEAFF. The CDR3 DNA follows: TGTGCCAGCAGCGTAGGAGGGTACAGGCGGGACACTGAAGCTTTCTTT. Based on the CDR3 plus reference TRBV9 and TRBJ1-1, the full variable domain is DSGVTQTPKHLITATGQRVTLRCSPRSGDLSVYWYQQSLDQGLQFLIQYYNGEERAKGNILERFSAQQFPDLHSELNLSSLELGDSALYFCASSVGGYRRDTEAFFGQGTRLTVV.

This chain links TRBV19 with TRBJ2-1, with a weak D call TRBD2 (5 bases). Trimming shortened V by 0 bases and J by 5 bases, and 8 bases separated the two germline ends. The CDR3 extends over 14 amino acids. CDR1 is LNHDA, CDR2 SQIVND, per germline (reference sequence). The CDR3 DNA reads TGTGCCAGTAGTATAGATCGGGGTGACAATGAGCAGTTCTTC. It specifies CASSIDRGDNEQFF.

The chain has TRBV2 and TRBJ2-3; TRBD2 is a possible D gene (5 bases). Trimming left V 8 bases short and J 4 bases short, with 19 bases between. The CDR3 loop spans 15 amino acids. The germline gives CDR1 SNHLY, CDR2 FYNNEI. CDR3 DNA: TGTGCCAGCGGGCCGGAGGAGGATTATGCAGATACGCAGTATTTT. Its translation: CASGPEEDYADTQYF.

The genes are TRBV19 and TRBJ2-1; the D gene is possibly TRBD2 (6 bases). CDR3 length: 15 residues. CDR1 and CDR2 from the germline V gene are LNHDA and SQIVND (reference sequence). The V end was cut by 3 bases, the J end by 3 bases, with 12 bases between. The CDR3: CASSIGTLDYNEQFF. The CDR3 bases are TGTGCCAGTAGTATCGGGACTCTCGACTACAATGAGCAGTTCTTC. Full variable domain (remainder filled in from reference TRBV19 and TRBJ2-1): DGGITQSPKYLFRKEGQNVTLSCEQNLNHDAMYWYRQDPGQGLRLIYYSQIVNDFQKGDIAEGYSVSREKKESFPLTVTSAQKNPTAFYLCASSIGTLDYNEQFFGPGTRLTVL.

The rearrangement uses TRBV19 and TRBJ1-1; 9 bases fit TRBD1. The CDR3 runs 15 residues. Germline CDR1 reads LNHDA; CDR2 reads SQIVND (reference sequence). With 5 bases clipped from V and 5 bases from J, the junction kept 9 bases outside the gene matches. CDR3 bases: TGTGCCAGTAGTCCAGCCTTACAGGGGGCGACTGAAGCTTTCTTT. This codes for CASSPALQGATEAFF.

The chain links TRBV7-3 to TRBJ1-1; tentative D call: TRBD1 (6 bases). Germline CDR1 and CDR2: SGHTA and FQGTGA. Deletions cut 0 bases from V and 1 base from J, with 15 bases between. CDR3 size: 17 residues. This chain's CDR3 is CASSLTPRRGGNTEAFF. The CDR3 region has the DNA TGTGCCAGCAGCTTAACCCCGAGAAGGGGGGGGAACACTGAAGCTTTCTTT.

This sequence joins TRBV2 and TRBJ2-1; a weak D match, TRBD1 (5 bases). Germline V gene lookup returns CDR1 SNHLY and CDR2 FYNNEI. This CDR3 is 10 amino acids long. Trimming removed 6 bases at V and 10 bases at J, with 7 bases between. CDR3 sequence reads: CASRAGEQFF. The CDR3 coding sequence is TGTGCCAGCAGGGCAGGGGAGCAGTTCTTC.